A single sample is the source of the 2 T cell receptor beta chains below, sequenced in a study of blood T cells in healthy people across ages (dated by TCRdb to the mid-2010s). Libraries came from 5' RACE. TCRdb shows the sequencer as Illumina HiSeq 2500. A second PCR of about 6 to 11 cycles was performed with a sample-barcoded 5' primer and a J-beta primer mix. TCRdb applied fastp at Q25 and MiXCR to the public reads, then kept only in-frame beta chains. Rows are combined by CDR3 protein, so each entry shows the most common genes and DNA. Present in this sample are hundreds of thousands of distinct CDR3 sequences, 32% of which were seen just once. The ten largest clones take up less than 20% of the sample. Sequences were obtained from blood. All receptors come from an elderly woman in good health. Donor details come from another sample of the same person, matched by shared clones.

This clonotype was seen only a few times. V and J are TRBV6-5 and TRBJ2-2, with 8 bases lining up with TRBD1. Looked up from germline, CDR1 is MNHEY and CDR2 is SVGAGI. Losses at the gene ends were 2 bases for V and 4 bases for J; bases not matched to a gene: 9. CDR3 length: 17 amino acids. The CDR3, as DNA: TGTGCCAGCAGTTACCCAACTGGACAGGGAGTCACCGGGGAGCTGTTTTTT. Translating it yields CASSYPTGQGVTGELFF.

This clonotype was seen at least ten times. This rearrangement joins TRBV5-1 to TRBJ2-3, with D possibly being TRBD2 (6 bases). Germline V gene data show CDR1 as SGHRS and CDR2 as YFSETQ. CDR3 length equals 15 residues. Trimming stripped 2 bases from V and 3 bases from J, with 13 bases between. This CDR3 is CASSFQGGATDTQYF. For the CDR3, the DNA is TGCGCCAGCAGCTTTCAGGGCGGGGCTACAGATACGCAGTATTTT.